One and the same sample provided the 17 T cell receptor beta chains below, sequenced in a study of blood T cells in healthy people across ages. A second roughly 6 to 11 cycle PCR used barcoded and J-beta primers. TCRdb reprocessed the 5' RACE reads via MiXCR and lists one record per CDR3 protein. The sample includes 1.5 million or so distinct CDR3 sequences, roughly 43% of them seen just once. The source material was blood. Receptors originate from a woman between 18 and 29 years old in good health.

The table lists this clonotype with a few counts. One end of the junction does not line up with germline, which may come from a read error. This chain uses TRBV7-7 with TRBJ1-2, with TRBD1 matching over 7 bases. The CDR3 is made up of 13 amino acids. CDR1 SSHAT and CDR2 FNYEAQ come from the germline V gene (reference sequence). The CDR3 spells CASSLYRQGGYTF. The CDR3 DNA reads TGTGCTAGCAGCTTATACAGACAGGGCGGCTACACCTTC.

The V gene is TRBV20-1, the J gene TRBJ1-2; 7 bases are shared with TRBD1. J gave up 5 bases and V 3 bases, and 6 bases lay outside the gene matches. The CDR3 sequence is 13 residues long. Germline loops: CDR1 DFQATT, CDR2 SNEGSKA (reference sequence). The CDR3 coding sequence is TGCAGTGCTAGTTCCGACAGGGATTATGGCTACACCTTC. Translating gives CSASSDRDYGYTF.

V and J are TRBV7-2 and TRBJ2-5; D is possibly TRBD2 (5 bases). The J call may be in error: the DNA end matches TRBJ2-7 better. Per the germline V gene, CDR1 is SGHTA and CDR2 is FQGNSA. This CDR3 region has 14 residues. The CDR3 reads CASSPRTLHYEQYF. CDR3 bases: TGTGCCAGCAGCCCGCGGACTCTACACTACGAGCAGTACTTC.

In this sample, this clonotype turned up a few times. The chain couples TRBV29-1 to TRBJ1-2, with a tentative D call TRBD1 (5 bases). The CDR3 length is 14 residues. V was cut by 2 bases and J by 4 bases, with 14 bases left in between. Germline V lookup: CDR1 SQVTM, CDR2 ANQGSEA. CDR3 nucleotide sequence: TGCAGCGTTGAACGACAGTCGTCCACCTATGGCTACACCTTC. It encodes CSVERQSSTYGYTF.

This clonotype was detected only a few times. The rearrangement links TRBV4-3 to TRBJ2-2; 8 nucleotides line up with TRBD1. This CDR3 has 17 residues. V gave up 1 base and J gave up 1 base; unmatched junction bases: 5. Germline CDR1 is LGHNA and CDR2 is YSLEER. The CDR3 DNA follows: TGCGCCAGCAGCCAAGTCGGCAGGGGGCGGAACACCGGGGAGCTGTTTTTT. It yields the protein CASSQVGRGRNTGELFF.

V is TRBV4-3 and J is TRBJ2-3; 10 positions agree with TRBD2. V was pared by 4 bases and J by 2 bases, with 12 bases of the junction left unmatched. This CDR3 is built from 18 residues. The germline V gene has CDR1 LGHNA and CDR2 YSLEER. This CDR3 reads CASSRKGSSGGPTDTQYF. Written as DNA, the CDR3 is TGCGCCAGCAGCCGGAAGGGGTCTAGCGGGGGCCCCACAGATACGCAGTATTTT.

V gene TRBV6-1 combines with J gene TRBJ2-3; 7 bases are a match to TRBD2. CDR1 MNHNS and CDR2 SASEGT come from the germline V gene. The CDR3 contains 15 residues. With V trimmed by 4 bases and J by 0 bases, 4 bases remained unmatched. The CDR3 DNA sequence: TGTGCCAGCAGTGGCCACGGGGGGAGCACAGATACGCAGTATTTT. This translates into CASSGHGGSTDTQYF.

This clonotype was seen more than once but under ten times. CDR3 DNA: TGCGCCAGCAGCCAAGATTGGTCTTCACCCCTCCACTTT. Its protein is CASSQDWSSPLHF. This chain connects TRBV4-1 to TRBJ1-6; D not resolved. Trimming took off 0 bases at V and 9 bases at J, with 6 bases between the two ends. CDR3 size: 13 residues. Germline CDR1 and CDR2: MGHRA and YSYEKL.

The genes are TRBV20-1 and TRBJ1-5; the D is unclear. V gave up 1 base and J gave up 4 bases, with 8 bases separating them. Per the germline V gene, CDR1 is DFQATT and CDR2 is SNEGSKA (reference sequence). The CDR3 sequence is 13 residues long. Here the CDR3 reads CSARGTYNQPQHF. CDR3 nucleotide sequence: TGCAGTGCTAGAGGGACCTATAATCAGCCCCAGCATTTT.

This clonotype was found a few times. V gene TRBV4-1 combines with J gene TRBJ2-7; perhaps TRBD1 as D (7 bases). In germline, CDR1 is MGHRA, CDR2 YSYEKL. V gave up 0 bases and J gave up 10 bases, with 19 bases separating them. CDR3 length: 15 amino acids. DNA of the CDR3: TGCGCCAGCAGCCAAGACGTACAGGGGAGGAGGGCCCAGTACTTC. Its translation: CASSQDVQGRRAQYF.

This clonotype was counted between two and nine times. The chain links TRBV2 to TRBJ2-1; 7 bases are a match to TRBD1. Germline V CDR1 and CDR2: SNHLY, FYNNEI. There are 15 residues in the CDR3. V lost 4 bases, J lost 2 bases, and 5 bases stayed unmatched. The CDR3 loop is CASSGQGVTYNEQFF. The CDR3 region has the DNA TGTGCCAGCAGTGGACAGGGAGTAACCTACAATGAGCAGTTCTTC.

CDR3 sequence: CSARVASRPENTIYF. CDR3 in DNA: TGCAGTGCTAGAGTGGCATCTCGACCGGAAAACACCATATATTTT. V gene TRBV20-1 combines with J gene TRBJ1-3; D is ambiguous. Trimming shortened V by 1 base and J by 6 bases, and 16 bases separated the two germline ends. This CDR3 spans 15 amino acids. CDR1 and CDR2 (germline): DFQATT, SNEGSKA (reference sequence).

The table lists this clonotype with a count of one. CDR3 protein: CSAGGLAGGTDTQYF. The CDR3 DNA sequence: TGCAGTGCGGGGGGACTAGCTGGTGGCACAGATACGCAGTATTTT. The chain is built from TRBV20-1 and TRBJ2-3, with 9 nucleotides matching TRBD2. This CDR3 region has 15 residues. Trimming took 6 bases from V and 1 from J; bases not matched to a gene: 8. Germline V CDR1 and CDR2: DFQATT, SNEGSKA (reference sequence).

A word on this clonotype: Just one base apart from a much larger clone, this may be a read error. V gene TRBV7-6 combines with J gene TRBJ2-3; D is unclear. The V end was cut by 2 bases, the J end by 2 bases, with 5 bases between. This CDR3 has 13 amino acids. Germline lookup yields CDR1 SGHVS and CDR2 FNYEAQ. The CDR3 spells CASSLKITDTQYF. The CDR3 DNA sequence: TGTGCCAGCAGCTTAAAGATCACAGATACGCAGTATTTT.

V gene TRBV29-1 combines with J gene TRBJ1-2, with 8 bases fitting TRBD1. Looked up from germline, CDR1 is SQVTM and CDR2 is ANQGSEA. The CDR3 loop spans 16 amino acids. V shed 3 bases, J shed 3 bases, and the junction held 12 bases outside the gene matches. The CDR3 is CSVEDSTGEVHYGYTF. The DNA of the CDR3 is TGCAGCGTTGAGGATTCGACAGGGGAAGTCCACTATGGCTACACCTTC.

The CDR3 sequence: CASSTMGDRVDSTEAFF. In DNA form, the CDR3 reads TGTGCCAGCAGCACTATGGGGGACAGGGTTGATTCCACTGAAGCTTTCTTT. The V call is TRBV7-8, the J call TRBJ1-1, with 9 bases matching TRBD1. V was pared by 5 bases and J by 4 bases, with 14 bases of the junction left unmatched. CDR1 SGHVS and CDR2 FQNEAQ come from the germline V gene. This CDR3 has 17 residues.

To note about this clonotype: The junction shows a germline mismatch at one end, possibly a read error. The chain is built from TRBV27 and TRBJ1-1; TRBD1 matches 9 bases. The CDR3 extends over 15 amino acids. Germline lookup yields CDR1 MNHEY and CDR2 SMNVEV (reference sequence). The CDR3 DNA is TGTGCCAGCAGTTCACCGGGACAGGGTTTCACTGAAGTTTTCTTT. Amino acid sequence: CASSSPGQGFTEVFF.